These T cell receptor beta chains were read from a single sample in a study of lymphopenia after photon versus proton radiotherapy. Data came from immunoSEQ multiplex PCR; TCRdb stores just in-frame clones and leaves some out. The table records roughly 150,000 clones, around 85% of them present only once. This material consisted of peripheral blood, taken from a patient treated with photon-based radiotherapy. These receptors were collected from a man over 45 with gastric cancer. Both conserved end residues are part of each CDR3. The order of the fields is J gene, D gene, clone size, V gene, CDR3 DNA, CDR3 protein. D genes are given only for firm matches. The listing skips clone size in some rows; elsewhere it reads once, few, many or a size class.

>TRBJ2-3|TRBD2|.|TRBV7-2
TGTGCCAGCTGTAGCGGGAGGGCCAGCACAGATACGCAGTATTTT
CASCSGRASTDTQYF
>TRBJ2-7|TRBD2|.|TRBV2
TGTGCCAGCTATCTAGCGGGAGCCTACGAGCAGTACTTC
CASYLAGAYEQYF
>TRBJ2-7|.|.|TRBV29-1
TGCAGCGTTGTCAGGGGCTCCTACGAGCAGTACTTC
CSVVRGSYEQYF
>TRBJ2-5|.|.|TRBV25-1
TGTGCCAGCAGTGAGAACAGGTACCAAGAGACCCAGTACTTC
CASSENRYQETQYF
>TRBJ2-5|TRBD1|.|TRBV28
TGTGCCAGTAAACTCCGGGACAGGGTTCAAGAGACCCAGTACTTC
CASKLRDRVQETQYF
>TRBJ2-2|TRBD1|.|TRBV11-2
TGTGCCAGCAGCTTAGAAGGGGGCAAGAACACCGGGGAGCTGTTTTTT
CASSLEGGKNTGELFF
>TRBJ2-1|.|.|TRBV5-4
TGTGCCAGCAGCTCGACCGAGAACAATGAGCAGTTCTTC
CASSSTENNEQFF
>TRBJ2-1|TRBD1|once|TRBV14
TGTGCCAGCAGCCAGACAGGGGCATCCTACAATGAGCAGTTCTTC
CASSQTGASYNEQFF
>TRBJ2-5|.|.|TRBV2
TGTGCCAGCAGTGGGGGGATCGGGGGAGAGACCCAGTACTTC
CASSGGIGGETQYF
>TRBJ2-2|.|.|TRBV29-1
TGCAGCGTTGGGAGGGTAGCAGGCACCGGGGAGCTGTTTTTT
CSVGRVAGTGELFF
>TRBJ2-7|.|.|TRBV7-9
TGTGCCAGCAGCGTCCCCCCTGGCCTTGGCTCCTACGAGCAGTACTTC
CASSVPPGLGSYEQYF
>TRBJ2-4|.|.|TRBV2
TGTGCCAGCAGTGGCATAAACATTCAGTACTTC
CASSGINIQYF
>TRBJ2-7|TRBD1|.|TRBV18
TGTGCCAGCTCACCGCTGGGGACAGCCTCCTACGAGCAGTACTTC
CASSPLGTASYEQYF
>TRBJ2-7|.|.|TRBV29-1
TGCAGCGTTGCGGAGGGGTCGGGGGAGCAGTACTTC
CSVAEGSGEQYF
>TRBJ2-7|TRBD1|.|TRBV6-1
TGTGCCAGCAGTGAAGAGACCGGGACAGCACCTTACGAGCAGTACTTC
CASSEETGTAPYEQYF
>TRBJ2-2|.|.|TRBV18
TGTGCCAGCTCCCGAGAAGTGGACGGGGAGCTGTTTTTT
CASSREVDGELFF
>TRBJ2-7|TRBD1|.|TRBV6-6
TGTGCCAGCAGTTACTCGGGACAGGGGGCCTACGAGCAGTACTTC
CASSYSGQGAYEQYF
>TRBJ2-7|.|.|TRBV30
TGTGCCTGGAGTCCAACTAGCTACGAGCAGTACTTC
CAWSPTSYEQYF
>TRBJ2-1|.|.|TRBV7-9
TGTGCCAGCAGCTTAGTTTCTGACTACAATGAGCAGTTCTTC
CASSLVSDYNEQFF
>TRBJ1-4|.|.|TRBV15
TGTGCCACCAGCAGTGGGGCAATCGGGGAAAAACTGTTTTTT
CATSSGAIGEKLFF
>TRBJ2-5|TRBD1|.|TRBV7-7
TGTGCCAGCAGCCTCGACAGGGGAGAGACCCAGTACTTC
CASSLDRGETQYF
>TRBJ2-7|TRBD1|.|TRBV30
TGTGCCTGGAGGCTAGCCGACAGGGCGCAGTACTTC
CAWRLADRAQYF
>TRBJ1-4|.|.|TRBV6-1
TGTGCCAGCAGTGAAAAGGGGTGGGCTAATGAAAAACTGTTTTTT
CASSEKGWANEKLFF
>TRBJ2-7|TRBD1|.|TRBV5-4
TGTGCCAGCAGCTTATTGGGGACAGGGGACCACGAGCAGTACTTC
CASSLLGTGDHEQYF
>TRBJ1-2|.|.|TRBV7-2
TGTGCCAGCAGCTTAGGGGTCCTTACCTATGGCTACACCTTC
CASSLGVLTYGYTF